The rows below give T cell receptor beta chains drawn from one sample of a study of T cell clonotyping in hematopoietic cell transplantation. Assay used: immunoSEQ multiplex PCR; TCRdb lists only in-frame clones, some missing. The table lists approximately 42,000 clones, less than 85% of them singletons. Sequenced material: peripheral blood mononuclear cells, taken before stem cell transplant. These receptors all stem from a man in his sixties with acute myeloid leukemia. Some clones in this sample may be carry-over from other donors' samples. The CDR3 runs from the conserved cysteine through the conserved F or W. A D gene is named only where the DNA matches it firmly. Rows give clone size only sometimes, using once, few, many, or a class for an expanded clone.

cdr3_nt cdr3_aa j_call clone_size v_call d_call
TGTGCCAGCAGCTTAAGGGCAGGGCTCGGAAACACCATATATTTT CASSLRAGLGNTIYF TRBJ1-3 NA TRBV7-8 NA
TGCGCCAGCAGCCAAGTTTCAGGGGACGGGCCCCAGCATTTT CASSQVSGDGPQHF TRBJ1-5 NA TRBV4-1 NA
TGTGCCAGCAGCTACGCACACGGGACTAGCGGGGGGACCGAAATCCAAGAGACCCAGTACTTC CASSYAHGTSGGTEIQETQYF TRBJ2-5 NA TRBV9 TRBD2
TGTGCCAGCAGCTTTTCCCCGGGAGGGACAGGCTACACCTTC CASSFSPGGTGYTF TRBJ1-2 NA TRBV7-2 NA
TGTGCCAGCAGCTTAGACGGGGAGAACACTGAAGCTTTCTTT CASSLDGENTEAFF TRBJ1-1 NA TRBV7-3 NA
TGCAGTGTAAACGCTGGAAACACCATATATTTT CSVNAGNTIYF TRBJ1-3 NA TRBV20-1 NA
TGTGCCAGCAGTGAAGCTAGGGCCGCTCAGCCCCAGCATTTT CASSEARAAQPQHF TRBJ1-5 NA TRBV6-1 NA
TGTGCCAGCAGTTTCGGTTCAGGGGGCTATGGCTACACCTTC CASSFGSGGYGYTF TRBJ1-2 once TRBV28 TRBD1
TGCAGTGCTAGGGACCGGGACAGTCTCCACTTT CSARDRDSLHF TRBJ1-6 NA TRBV20-1 TRBD1
TGTGCCAGTAGACTCGGACCTGAAGCTTTCTTT CASRLGPEAFF TRBJ1-1 NA TRBV19 NA
TGTGCCAGCAGTTTAAGGGGGCTTGAGCCCCAGCATTTT CASSLRGLEPQHF TRBJ1-5 NA TRBV27 TRBD1
TGTGCCAGCAGTGACGTCTTCCGAGCCAGAAACACCATATATTTT CASSDVFRARNTIYF TRBJ1-3 NA TRBV2 NA
TGTGCCAGCAGGGCAGGGGCATATGGCTACACCTTC CASRAGAYGYTF TRBJ1-2 NA TRBV2 NA
TGTGCCAGCAGCAGCGGGACTTTCCAAGAGACCCAGTACTTC CASSSGTFQETQYF TRBJ2-5 NA TRBV5-4 TRBD2
TGTGCCAGGCACAACTTTAGCGGGGAGCTGTTTTTT CARHNFSGELFF TRBJ2-2 NA TRBV28 NA
TGTGCCAGCAGTGCACGGGGGGGAAGTGGAGAGACCCAGTACTTC CASSARGGSGETQYF TRBJ2-5 NA TRBV21-1 NA
TGTGCCAGCAGCTTCCCCCGGAGGGGGACAGATACGCAGTATTTT CASSFPRRGTDTQYF TRBJ2-3 NA TRBV5-8 NA
TGTGCCCTACAGGGGGAACTTATCTATGGCTACACCTTC CALQGELIYGYTF TRBJ1-2 NA TRBV30 TRBD1
TGCAGCGTTGAAGACAGACCGACCTCGGTGTGGCTAGGAGAAGCTTTCTTT CSVEDRPTSVWLGEAFF TRBJ1-1 few TRBV29-1 NA
TGCAGCGTTGCTAAGGGGATCGCCGGGGAGCTGTTTTTT CSVAKGIAGELFF TRBJ2-2 NA TRBV29-1 NA
TGTGCCAGTAGTATGGACGGCCGGCCCACCGGGGAGCTGTTTTTT CASSMDGRPTGELFF TRBJ2-2 NA TRBV19 NA
TGTGCCAGCAGTGGACAGCCCAACACAGATACGCAGTATTTT CASSGQPNTDTQYF TRBJ2-3 NA TRBV6-1 NA
TGTGCCAGCAGTCGAAGGGGGTACCAAGAGACCCAGTACTTC CASSRRGYQETQYF TRBJ2-5 few TRBV28 NA
TGTGCCAGCAGCATCTTACAGGGGCGCGGTCGGAACATTCAGTACTTC CASSILQGRGRNIQYF TRBJ2-4 NA TRBV7-9 TRBD1
TGTGCCAGCAGCTTGCGACAGGGGCAATCACCCCTCCACTTT CASSLRQGQSPLHF TRBJ1-6 NA TRBV11-2 TRBD1
TGTGCCAGCAGCTTGGAAAGGGACAGGCAAGATTGGGGCACCTTC CASSLERDRQDWGTF TRBJ1-2 few TRBV5-8 TRBD1
TGTGCCAGCAGCAGACAGGGTTTGTCGGGCGAGCAGTACTTC CASSRQGLSGEQYF TRBJ2-7 few TRBV7-2 TRBD1
TGTGCCAGTGGGGCAGGGGGCTTGAACACTGAAGCTTTCTTT CASGAGGLNTEAFF TRBJ1-1 NA TRBV19 TRBD1
TGTGCCAGCAGTGAAGTACTGGGGAGGAACACTGAAGCTTTCTTT CASSEVLGRNTEAFF TRBJ1-1 NA TRBV2 NA
TGTGCCAGCACCACTCTGCAGACCCAGTACTTC CASTTLQTQYF TRBJ2-5 NA TRBV7-2 NA
TGTGCCAGCAGCTTTTTGTCACCCAATTCACCCCTCCACTTT CASSFLSPNSPLHF TRBJ1-6 few TRBV11-1 NA
TGTGCCAGCAGCCAAGATTTGGGATACCAAGAGACCCAGTACTTC CASSQDLGYQETQYF TRBJ2-5 NA TRBV14 NA
TGTGCCAGCAGGATCGTCAAGAGCTCCTACGAGCAGTACTTC CASRIVKSSYEQYF TRBJ2-7 NA TRBV6-5 NA
TGTGCCAGCAGTTTATCAGGGACAGGGGATGAAAAACTGTTTTTT CASSLSGTGDEKLFF TRBJ1-4 NA TRBV28 TRBD1
TGCAGCGTGCAGGTAGGGAGGGCCACTGAAGCTTTCTTT CSVQVGRATEAFF TRBJ1-1 NA TRBV29-1 NA
TGCAGCGTTCTTCTCACAGGGTCTGGGCTACAGTACTTC CSVLLTGSGLQYF TRBJ2-7 NA TRBV29-1 NA
TGTGCCAGTAGTACCGACGGAGGCACTGAAGCTTTCTTT CASSTDGGTEAFF TRBJ1-1 NA TRBV19 NA
TGTGCCAGCAGTTCTGTGGGGGGCGAGCAGTACTTC CASSSVGGEQYF TRBJ2-7 NA TRBV27 NA
TGTGCCAGCAGCTTAAGTTACGTGAGCTCCTACGAGCAGTACTTC CASSLSYVSSYEQYF TRBJ2-7 NA TRBV7-2 NA
TGTGCCAGCAGCCAAGGAGCCAGTAGGGCAGAGACCCAGTACTTC CASSQGASRAETQYF TRBJ2-5 NA TRBV4-2 NA
TGTGCCAGCGGCTACGCCTCTGGAAACACCATATATTTT CASGYASGNTIYF TRBJ1-3 once TRBV7-2 NA
TGTGCCAGCAGCGTTCGGGGGGGAGTTGGTGGCTACACCTTC CASSVRGGVGGYTF TRBJ1-2 NA TRBV9 NA
TGTGCCAGCAGGAGCGGGGGCACAGATACGCAGTATTTT CASRSGGTDTQYF TRBJ2-3 NA TRBV5-4 TRBD2
TGTGCCAGCACCGAGGGGGCGGGACCGCTAAATTCACCCCTCCACTTT CASTEGAGPLNSPLHF TRBJ1-6 NA TRBV28 TRBD1